This T cell receptor beta chain was sequenced in a study of T cell responses to AZD1222 COVID-19 vaccine. Overall study results and limits: It should be noted that donors were predominantly white British and more often female, and clonal diversity was possibly underestimated. In the spike-specific TCR repertoire, nearly half reportedly target unmutated variant regions. Spike as a whole was targeted by vaccine-associated CD4 TCRs, dominant at 160-218 and 743-854.

The data were produced by immunoSEQ multiplex PCR, yet TCRdb's version contains in-frame clones alone and is incomplete. This table has about 140,000 clones, more than 85% appearing once. CDR1 and CDR2 (germline): MNHEY, SMNVEV (reference sequence). V lost 11 bases, J lost 2 bases, and 2 bases stayed unmatched. CDR3 size: 13 residues. About this clone: Its cognate antigen is unknown.

The sample here was peripheral blood, taken after recovery from COVID-19. The chain uses TRBV27 and TRBJ2-1; 11 bases agree with TRBD2. The sequence came from an adult who had recovered from COVID-19. The CDR3 DNA reads TGTGCCTCGGGACTAGCGGCCTACAATGAGCAGTTCTTC. Translation gives CASGLAAYNEQFF.